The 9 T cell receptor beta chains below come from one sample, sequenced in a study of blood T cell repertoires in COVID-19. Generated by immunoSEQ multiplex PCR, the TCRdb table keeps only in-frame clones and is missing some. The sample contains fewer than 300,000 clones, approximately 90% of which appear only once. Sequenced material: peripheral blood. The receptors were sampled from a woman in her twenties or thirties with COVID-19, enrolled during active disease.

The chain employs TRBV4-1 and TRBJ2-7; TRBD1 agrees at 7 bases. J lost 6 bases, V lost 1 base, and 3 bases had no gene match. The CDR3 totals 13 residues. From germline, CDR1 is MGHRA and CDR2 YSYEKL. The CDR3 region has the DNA TGCGCCAGCAGCCAAGGCTCAGGGGGCGAGCAGTACTTC. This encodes CASSQGSGGEQYF.

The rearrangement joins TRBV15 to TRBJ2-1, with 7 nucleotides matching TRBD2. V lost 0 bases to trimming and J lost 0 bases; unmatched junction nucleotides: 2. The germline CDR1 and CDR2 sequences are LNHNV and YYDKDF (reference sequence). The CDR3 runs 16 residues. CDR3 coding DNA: TGTGCCACCAGCAGAGAACTAGCGAACTCCTACAATGAGCAGTTCTTC. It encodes CATSRELANSYNEQFF.

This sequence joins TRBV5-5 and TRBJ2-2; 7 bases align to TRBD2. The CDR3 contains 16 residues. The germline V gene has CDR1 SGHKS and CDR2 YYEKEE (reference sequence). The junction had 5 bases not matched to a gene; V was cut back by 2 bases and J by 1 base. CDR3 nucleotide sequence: TGTGCCAGCAGCTTAGGGCTAGCGGAGAACACCGGGGAGCTGTTTTTT. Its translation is CASSLGLAENTGELFF.

CDR3 region: CASSFDISNTEAFF. The CDR3 bases are TGTGCCAGCAGCTTTGACATATCGAACACTGAAGCTTTCTTT. The chain has TRBV11-2 and TRBJ1-1; unclear D gene. There are 14 residues in the CDR3. V gave up 3 bases and J gave up 1 base, with 9 bases separating them. From germline, CDR1 is SGHAT and CDR2 FQNNGV.

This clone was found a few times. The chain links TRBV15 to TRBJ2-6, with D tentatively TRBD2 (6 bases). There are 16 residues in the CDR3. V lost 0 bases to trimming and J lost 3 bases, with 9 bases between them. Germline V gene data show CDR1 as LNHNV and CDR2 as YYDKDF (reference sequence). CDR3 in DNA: TGTGCCACCAGCAGAGATTACGGGGGTGGGGCCAACGTCCTGACTTTC. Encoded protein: CATSRDYGGGANVLTF.

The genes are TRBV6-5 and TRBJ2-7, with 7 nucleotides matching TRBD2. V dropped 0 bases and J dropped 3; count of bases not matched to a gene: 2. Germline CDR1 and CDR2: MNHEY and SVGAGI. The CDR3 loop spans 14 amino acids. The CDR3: CASSYSERDYEQYF. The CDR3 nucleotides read TGTGCCAGCAGTTACTCGGAGCGGGACTACGAGCAGTACTTC.

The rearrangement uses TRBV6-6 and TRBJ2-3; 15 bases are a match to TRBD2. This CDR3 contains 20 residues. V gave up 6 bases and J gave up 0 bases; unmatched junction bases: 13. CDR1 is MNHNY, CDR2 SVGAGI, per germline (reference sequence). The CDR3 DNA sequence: TGTGCCAGCAGCGACTCTTGGACTAGCGGGAGGGGTAGAAGCACAGATACGCAGTATTTT. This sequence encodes CASSDSWTSGRGRSTDTQYF.

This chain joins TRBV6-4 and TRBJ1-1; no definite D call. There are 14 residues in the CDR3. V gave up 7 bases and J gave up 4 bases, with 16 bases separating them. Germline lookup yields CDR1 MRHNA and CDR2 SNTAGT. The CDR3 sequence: CASKVWRGGTEAFF. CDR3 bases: TGTGCCAGCAAGGTCTGGCGGGGAGGCACTGAAGCTTTCTTT.

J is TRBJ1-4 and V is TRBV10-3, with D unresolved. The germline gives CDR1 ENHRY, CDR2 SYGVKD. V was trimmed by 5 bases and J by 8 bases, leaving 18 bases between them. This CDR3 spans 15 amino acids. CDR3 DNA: TGTGCCATCAGTTCTAGCGAGGCAGTAGGCGAAAAACTGTTTTTT. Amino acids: CAISSSEAVGEKLFF.